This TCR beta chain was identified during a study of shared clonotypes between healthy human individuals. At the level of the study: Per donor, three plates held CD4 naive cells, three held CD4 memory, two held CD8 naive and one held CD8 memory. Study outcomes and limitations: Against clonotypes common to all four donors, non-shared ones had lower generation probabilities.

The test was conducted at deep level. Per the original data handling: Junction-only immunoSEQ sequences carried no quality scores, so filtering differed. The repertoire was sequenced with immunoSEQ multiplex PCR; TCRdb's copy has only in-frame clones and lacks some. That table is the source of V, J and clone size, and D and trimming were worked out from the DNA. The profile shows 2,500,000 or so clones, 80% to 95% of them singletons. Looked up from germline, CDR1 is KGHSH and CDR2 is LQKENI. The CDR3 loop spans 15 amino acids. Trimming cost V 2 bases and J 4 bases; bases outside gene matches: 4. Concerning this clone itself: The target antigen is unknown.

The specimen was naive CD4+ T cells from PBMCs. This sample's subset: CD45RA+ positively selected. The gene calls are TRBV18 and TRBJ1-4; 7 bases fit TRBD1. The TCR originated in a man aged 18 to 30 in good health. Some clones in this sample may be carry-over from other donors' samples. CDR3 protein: CASSPGGQINEKLFF. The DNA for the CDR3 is TGTGCCAGCTCACCAGGGGGACAGATTAATGAAAAACTGTTTTTT.